This TCR beta chain was retrieved from a study of shared clonotypes between healthy human individuals. In the study overall: Three plates each covered CD4 naive and memory; CD8 naive two, CD8 memory one.

Authors' processing steps: Junction-only sequences produced by ImmunoSEQ had no quality scores, so filtering differed. The repertoire was sequenced with immunoSEQ multiplex PCR; TCRdb's copy has only in-frame clones and lacks some. The DNA was the basis for D and trimming; V, J and clone size are from that table. This sample has under 1,100,000 clones, with 75% found just once. The CDR3 is 15 residues long. The V gene end was trimmed by 7 bases and the J gene end by 5 bases; junction bases not matched to a gene: 9. Germline lookup yields CDR1 SGHRS and CDR2 YFSETQ. This rearrangement joins TRBV5-1 to TRBJ2-5; 12 bases agree with TRBD2. Sequencing used memory CD4+ T cells sorted from blood. The subset was: CD45RA-negative fraction. This clonotype was sampled from a man younger than 35 in good health. In DNA, the CDR3 is TGCGCCAGCCAACTAGCGGGGGGATCGGAGGAGACCCAGTACTTC. Encoded protein: CASQLAGGSEETQYF.